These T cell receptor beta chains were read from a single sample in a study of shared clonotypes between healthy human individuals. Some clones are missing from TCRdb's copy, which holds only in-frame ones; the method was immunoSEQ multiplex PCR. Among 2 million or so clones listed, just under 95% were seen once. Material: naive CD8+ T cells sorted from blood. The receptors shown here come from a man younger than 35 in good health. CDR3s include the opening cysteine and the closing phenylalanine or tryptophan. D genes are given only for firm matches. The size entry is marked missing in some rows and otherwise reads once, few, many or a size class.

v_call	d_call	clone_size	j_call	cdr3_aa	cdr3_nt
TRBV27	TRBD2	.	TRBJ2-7	CASSFSGGSYEQYF	TGTGCCAGCAGTTTTTCGGGGGGATCCTACGAGCAGTACTTC
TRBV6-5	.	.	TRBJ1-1	CASSYGGNTEAFF	TGTGCCAGCAGTTATGGAGGGAACACTGAAGCTTTCTTT
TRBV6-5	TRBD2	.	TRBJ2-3	CASSYSAGVADTQYF	TGTGCCAGCAGTTACTCGGCGGGGGTTGCAGATACGCAGTATTTT
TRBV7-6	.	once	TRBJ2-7	CASSLETGTFYEQYF	TGTGCCAGCAGCTTGGAAACCGGGACCTTCTACGAGCAGTACTTC
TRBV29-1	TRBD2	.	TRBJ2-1	CSVGLLAGAYNEQFF	TGCAGCGTTGGGTTACTAGCGGGGGCCTACAATGAGCAGTTCTTC
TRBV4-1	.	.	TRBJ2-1	CASSQVFGNEQFF	TGCGCCAGCAGCCAAGTGTTTGGCAATGAGCAGTTCTTC
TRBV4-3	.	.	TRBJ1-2	CASSQERATNYGYTF	TGCGCCAGCAGCCAAGAGAGGGCCACTAACTATGGCTACACCTTC
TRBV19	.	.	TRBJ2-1	CASSIQSHNEQFF	TGTGCCAGTAGTATTCAATCCCACAATGAGCAGTTCTTC
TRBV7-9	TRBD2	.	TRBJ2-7	CASSLEGAGEGYEQYF	TGTGCCAGCAGCTTAGAAGGAGCGGGGGAAGGCTACGAGCAGTACTTC
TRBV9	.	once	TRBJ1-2	CASSVDTYGYTF	TGTGCCAGCAGCGTAGATACCTATGGCTACACCTTC
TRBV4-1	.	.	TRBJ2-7	CASSHVGETYEQYF	TGCGCCAGCAGCCATGTCGGGGAGACCTACGAGCAGTACTTC
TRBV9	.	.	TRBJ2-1	CASSVGHNEQFF	TGTGCCAGCAGCGTCGGACATAATGAGCAGTTCTTC
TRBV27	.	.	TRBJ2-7	CASGIAYEQYF	TGTGCCAGCGGGATCGCCTACGAGCAGTACTTC
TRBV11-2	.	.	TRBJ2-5	CASSPLLGGEYQETQYF	TGTGCCAGCAGCCCACTCCTGGGGGGCGAGTACCAAGAGACCCAGTACTTC
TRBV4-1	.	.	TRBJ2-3	CASSQDPGVGTDTQYF	TGCGCCAGCAGCCAAGACCCGGGGGTGGGGACAGATACGCAGTATTTT
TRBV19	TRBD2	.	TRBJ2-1	CASSIVGLANEQFF	TGTGCCAGTAGTATAGTGGGACTAGCGAATGAGCAGTTCTTC
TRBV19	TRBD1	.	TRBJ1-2	CASRSDRENYGYTF	TGTGCCAGTAGGAGCGACAGGGAGAACTATGGCTACACCTTC
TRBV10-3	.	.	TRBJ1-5	CAISATDGINQPQHF	TGTGCCATCAGTGCGACCGACGGGATAAATCAGCCCCAGCATTTT
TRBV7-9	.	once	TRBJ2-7	CASSLIGPVSSYEQYF	TGTGCCAGCAGCTTAATAGGGCCGGTTAGCTCCTACGAGCAGTACTTC
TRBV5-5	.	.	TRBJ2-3	CASSFAFTDTQYF	TGTGCCAGCAGCTTTGCCTTCACAGATACGCAGTATTTT
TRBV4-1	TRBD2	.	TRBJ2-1	CASSHLAGDEQFF	TGCGCCAGCAGCCACCTAGCGGGGGATGAGCAGTTCTTC
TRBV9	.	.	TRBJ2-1	CASGPGSSYNEQFF	TGTGCCAGCGGCCCGGGAAGCTCCTACAATGAGCAGTTCTTC